Listed here are 18 T cell receptor beta chains from one sample, sequenced in a study of cytomegalovirus exposure and HLA in healthy donors. PCR employed 60 Vbeta and 13 Jbeta primers. The protocol was immunoSEQ multiplex PCR, while the TCRdb copy is restricted to in-frame clones and leaves out a portion. This table has fewer than 200,000 clones, more than 80% appearing once. Sequencing was carried out using PBMCs. Receptor source: a woman younger than 45 in good health and CMV-seropositive.

This clone was observed once. This chain uses TRBV28 with TRBJ2-1; TRBD1 agrees at 10 bases. The CDR3 consists of 15 residues. Germline-derived CDR1 and CDR2 are MDHEN and SYDVKM. Germline trimming cut 6 bases from V and 3 bases from J; bases unmatched to any gene: 5. The CDR3 loop reads CASRSDRGHYNEQFF. As DNA, the CDR3 is TGTGCCAGCAGGTCTGACAGGGGGCACTACAATGAGCAGTTCTTC.

The chain combines TRBV14 with TRBJ2-3, with D possibly TRBD2 on 6 matching bases. CDR3 length: 16 residues. Trimming took off 4 bases at V and 2 bases at J, with 16 bases between the two ends. Per germline, CDR1 SGHDN and CDR2 FVKESK. The CDR3 nucleotides are TGTGCCAGCAGCCGCGGGGCAGGGACGAACACAGATACGCAGTATTTT. It translates to CASSRGAGTNTDTQYF. Full variable domain (rest looked up from reference TRBV14 and TRBJ2-3): EAGVTQFPSHSVIEKGQTVTLRCDPISGHDNLYWYRRVMGKEIKFLLHFVKESKQDESGMPNNRFLAERTGGTYSTLKVQPAELEDSGVYFCASSRGAGTNTDTQYFGPGTRLTVL.

In its sample, this clone was seen once. The J gene is TRBJ1-2, the V gene TRBV5-6; 7 nucleotides line up with TRBD1. Germline lookup yields CDR1 SGHDT and CDR2 YYEEEE. V trimming: 3 bases; J trimming: 4 bases; junction bases outside the gene matches: 3. The CDR3 is 13 amino acids. CDR3 sequence: CASSWQGVYGYTF. CDR3 in DNA: TGTGCCAGCAGCTGGCAGGGGGTCTATGGCTACACCTTC.

The V call is TRBV6-5, the J call TRBJ1-1; no clear D. With 0 bases removed from V and 2 bases from J, the gap between germline ends came to 10 bases. Germline CDR1 is MNHEY and CDR2 is SVGAGI. The CDR3 is made up of 15 amino acids. Here the CDR3 DNA reads TGTGCCAGCAGTTACTCGATCAACAGCAACACTGAAGCTTTCTTT. Translated: CASSYSINSNTEAFF.

The chain is built from TRBV6-6 and TRBJ2-7; D unclear. Germline V CDR1 and CDR2: MNHNY, SVGAGI (reference sequence). Deletions cut 6 bases from V and 4 bases from J, with 7 bases between. The CDR3 contains 11 residues. The DNA of the CDR3 is TGTGCCAGCAGCCCGCTATACGAGCAGTACTTC. It translates to CASSPLYEQYF.

This chain joins TRBV10-3 and TRBJ1-5; no clear D. The CDR3 is 13 amino acids. The V gene's germline CDR1 is ENHRY and CDR2 SYGVKD. V was clipped by 1 base and J by 7 bases, with 8 bases between them. CDR3 nucleotides: TGTGCCATCAGTGAGTTGGGGAGGCAGCCCCAGCATTTT. Residues: CAISELGRQPQHF.

The chain joins TRBV5-1 to TRBJ1-5, with 10 bases lining up with TRBD1. This CDR3 is built from 15 residues. CDR1 is SGHRS and CDR2 is YFSETQ in the germline V gene. After removal of 3 bases from V and 6 bases from J, the junction contained 6 bases not matched to a gene. The CDR3, as DNA: TGCGCCAGCAGCTCGGGACAGGGGTTGGGTCAGCCCCAGCATTTT. Protein product: CASSSGQGLGQPQHF.

J is TRBJ1-5 and V is TRBV2, with D possibly being TRBD1 (5 bases). V was clipped by 7 bases and J by 3 bases, with 16 bases between them. The CDR3 spans 15 residues. Germline-derived CDR1 and CDR2 are SNHLY and FYNNEI. The CDR3 reads CASTQGASINQPQHF. CDR3 sequence (DNA): TGTGCCAGCACCCAAGGGGCCTCGATCAATCAGCCCCAGCATTTT.

Worth noting for this clone: Mismatch with germline at one junction end may stem from a read error. The chain combines TRBV7-9 with TRBJ1-3; D perhaps matches TRBD1 (6 bases). The CDR3 length is 17 residues. Germline V gives CDR1 SEHNR, CDR2 FQNEAQ (reference sequence). CDR3 bases: TGTTCCAGCAGCTCCCTACCCCCAGGGGCTGGGGGAAACACCATATATTTT. Translating gives CSSSSLPPGAGGNTIYF.

In this sample, this clone turned up a few times. This chain joins TRBV6-5 and TRBJ2-7, with a possible D match to TRBD2 (5 bases). The CDR3 contains 15 residues. Germline values: CDR1 MNHEY, CDR2 SVGAGI. V was cut by 2 bases and J by 1 base, with 12 bases left in between. In nucleotides, the CDR3 is TGTGCCAGCAGTTACCTCTCGGACTTTTCCTACGAGCAGTACTTC. As protein: CASSYLSDFSYEQYF.

The chain has TRBV15 and TRBJ1-1; tentatively, D is TRBD1 (5 bases). The CDR3 contains 14 residues. Germline V gene sequence: CDR1 LNHNV, CDR2 YYDKDF (reference sequence). V was clipped by 1 base and J by 4 bases, with 10 bases between them. The CDR3: CATSRGGDTTEAFF. The CDR3 DNA reads as TGTGCCACCAGCAGAGGGGGGGATACCACTGAAGCTTTCTTT.

This chain links TRBV27 with TRBJ2-6; the D gene is possibly TRBD1 (5 bases). The CDR3 covers 18 residues. The V end lost 2 bases, the J end lost 0 bases, and 14 bases lay between the germline ends. Germline CDR1 and CDR2: MNHEY and SMNVEV (reference sequence). This chain's CDR3 is CASSLRWGRSSGANVLTF. The CDR3 DNA is TGTGCCAGCAGTTTAAGATGGGGCCGAAGCTCTGGGGCCAACGTCCTGACTTTC.

The chain has TRBV4-1 and TRBJ2-7, with TRBD1 identical over 8 bases. V shed 5 bases and J 8 bases; nucleotides not matched to a gene: 8. CDR1 and CDR2 (germline): MGHRA, YSYEKL. This CDR3 is 13 amino acids long. The chain's CDR3 is CASSSGQAVKQYF. DNA for the CDR3: TGCGCCAGCAGCTCGGGACAGGCGGTGAAGCAGTACTTC.

V usage is TRBV7-2 and J usage is TRBJ1-1; 9 bases agree with TRBD1. The junction had 4 bases not matched to a gene; V was cut back by 6 bases and J by 5 bases. This CDR3 has 13 amino acids. The germline gives CDR1 SGHTA, CDR2 FQGNSA. CDR3 in amino acids: CASRSTGGTEAFF. CDR3 bases: TGTGCCAGCAGATCGACAGGGGGAACTGAAGCTTTCTTT.

The chain is built from TRBV6-6 and TRBJ2-6, with D possibly being TRBD2 (5 bases). In germline, CDR1 is MNHNY, CDR2 SVGAGI (reference sequence). Deletions cut 0 bases from V and 0 bases from J, with 6 bases between. The CDR3 contains 16 residues. CDR3 in amino acids: CASSYSGSSGANVLTF. In DNA, the CDR3 is TGTGCCAGCAGTTACTCAGGGAGCTCTGGGGCCAACGTCCTGACTTTC.

In DNA, the CDR3 is TGTGCCACCTCGAGGGGACAGGCCACAGATACGCAGTATTTT. Protein sequence: CATSRGQATDTQYF. The chain carries TRBV14 and TRBJ2-3; 8 bases agree with TRBD1. The CDR3 consists of 14 residues. The ends lost 10 bases at V and 2 bases at J; junction bases unmatched: 8. Germline CDR1 SGHDN, CDR2 FVKESK.

The rearrangement uses TRBV7-6 and TRBJ1-1; D might be TRBD1 (6 bases). V was cut by 5 bases and J by 5 bases, with 18 bases left in between. This CDR3 contains 15 residues. Per germline, CDR1 SGHVS and CDR2 FNYEAQ. This CDR3 reads CASSINWGRGTEAFF. The CDR3 DNA reads as TGTGCCAGCAGCATAAACTGGGGCAGGGGAACTGAAGCTTTCTTT. The complete variable domain, with remaining parts taken from reference TRBV7-6 and TRBJ1-1, reads GAGVSQSPRYKVTKRGQDVALRCDPISGHVSLYWYRQALGQGPEFLTYFNYEAQQDKSGLPNDRFSAERPEGSISTLTIQRTEQRDSAMYRCASSINWGRGTEAFFGQGTRLTVV.

This clone was seen only a few times. The CDR3 nucleotides read TGCGCCAGCAGCTGGGGCGAGGGGGCAATACCCTACGAGCAGTACTTC. It translates to CASSWGEGAIPYEQYF. The chain links TRBV5-1 to TRBJ2-7; 7 nucleotides match TRBD1. The trim removed 3 bases at V and 2 bases at J, leaving 11 bases unmatched. The CDR3 has 16 residues. Germline V lookup: CDR1 SGHRS, CDR2 YFSETQ. The full variable domain, its missing parts supplied by reference TRBV5-1 and TRBJ2-7, is KAGVTQTPRYLIKTRGQQVTLSCSPISGHRSVSWYQQTPGQGLQFLFEYFSETQRNKGNFPGRFSGRQFSNSRSEMNVSTLELGDSALYLCASSWGEGAIPYEQYFGPGTRLTVT.